These 30 T cell receptor beta chains were all obtained from the same sample, sequenced in a study of regulatory T cells in long-lasting Graves disease (dated by TCRdb to the early 2020s). This sample's time point label indicates: newly diagnosed GD, antithyroid drugs for less than 3 months. For both TCR sequencing and RNA sequencing, RNA was extracted from PBMCs using TRIzol. The library was obtained by multiplex PCR. The listed sequencing device is Illumina HiSeq 4000. iRepertoire HTBI primers and Arm-PCR amplification of CDR3 regions were used to construct TCR beta libraries. Through fastp at Q25 and MiXCR, TCRdb rebuilt clones from the public reads, retaining in-frame beta chains. Rows with a matching CDR3 protein are joined into one entry that keeps the most common DNA and genes. A total of hundreds of thousands of distinct CDR3 sequences appear in this sample, roughly 15% of them only once. The ten most abundant clones make up approximately 20% of the sample.

These data are also associated with another study on T cells in Graves' hyperthyroidism and ophthalmopathy.

Material: peripheral blood mononuclear cells (PBMCs), obtained at new diagnosis, from a patient treated with antithyroid drugs. The receptors come from a woman younger than 45 with Graves disease. Donor details come from another sample of the same person, matched by shared clones.

J is TRBJ2-7 and V is TRBV7-8; weak D call: TRBD2 (6 bases). CDR3 length: 19 residues. Looked up from germline, CDR1 is SGHVS and CDR2 is FQNEAQ. Trimming left V 3 bases short and J 4 bases short, with 28 bases between. The CDR3 spells CASSFRAALGRAGLYEQYF. CDR3 nucleotides: TGTGCCAGCAGCTTTCGGGCCGCTCTAGGTAGGGCGGGATTATACGAGCAGTACTTC.

This clonotype came up many times. The J gene is TRBJ2-7, the V gene TRBV7-9, with a weak D call TRBD2 (6 bases). Trimming removed 4 bases from V and 4 bases from J, with 11 bases in between. The CDR3 spans 13 residues. Germline-derived CDR1 and CDR2 are SEHNR and FQNEAQ (reference sequence). The CDR3: CASSSGSSYEQYF. The CDR3 nucleotides read TGTGCCAGCAGCTCCGGGAGTTCGTACGAGCAGTACTTC.

Many counts were recorded for this clonotype. The genes are TRBV29-1 and TRBJ1-5; no clear D. Trimming removed 4 bases from V and 6 bases from J, with 22 bases in between. From germline, CDR1 is SQVTM and CDR2 ANQGSEA. The CDR3 sequence is 16 residues long. The CDR3 loop reads CSVVWTDKTYRQPQHF. The CDR3 DNA sequence: TGCAGCGTTGTGTGGACGGATAAAACTTACCGTCAGCCCCAGCATTTT.

The count of this clonotype is one. This chain uses TRBV5-6 with TRBJ1-4, with D possibly matching TRBD1 (6 bases). Per the germline V gene, CDR1 is SGHDT and CDR2 is YYEEEE. This CDR3 has 15 residues. Trimming stripped 4 bases from V and 4 bases from J, with 14 bases between. In DNA form, the CDR3 reads TGTGCCAGCAGCCACCTAAACAGGGATAATGAAAAACTGTTTTTT. The encoded protein is CASSHLNRDNEKLFF.

The rearrangement links TRBV29-1 to TRBJ1-5, with 9 bases that match TRBD1. Germline V gene data show CDR1 as SQVTM and CDR2 as ANQGSEA. The junction had 5 bases not matched to a gene; V was cut back by 4 bases and J by 4 bases. The CDR3 has 14 residues. The CDR3 reads CSVVGGTGNQPQHF. The CDR3 DNA follows: TGCAGCGTTGTGGGGGGGACAGGGAATCAGCCCCAGCATTTT. Full variable domain (missing parts from reference TRBV29-1 and TRBJ1-5): SAVISQKPSRDICQRGTSLTIQCQVDSQVTMMFWYRQQPGQSLTLIATANQGSEATYESGFVIDKFPISRPNLTFSTLTVSNMSPEDSSIYLCSVVGGTGNQPQHFGDGTRLSIL.

This clonotype was observed many times. The chain combines TRBV7-3 with TRBJ2-5, with D unclear. Germline CDR1 and CDR2: SGHTA and FQGTGA. V dropped 1 base and J dropped 7 bases, with 13 bases sitting between them. The CDR3 spans 14 residues. CDR3 sequence (DNA): TGTGCCAGCAGCTTAAACCGGGCGGAGAGGACCCAGTACTTC. This encodes CASSLNRAERTQYF.

As for this clonotype: A single base separates this from a much larger clone, so it may be a read error. This chain links TRBV6-2 or TRBV6-3 with TRBJ2-6; D is unresolved. The CDR3 covers 15 residues. Germline V lookup: CDR1 MNHEY, CDR2 SVGEGT. Between the trimmed V and J ends, which lost 4 bases and 4 bases, there was a span of 11 bases. The CDR3 is CASSLKGSGANVLTF. CDR3 nucleotide sequence: TGTGCCAGCAGTTTGAAGGGTTCCGGGGCCAACGTCCTGACTTTC.

This clonotype was picked up many times. The chain recombines TRBV5-1 with TRBJ2-7, with D possibly being TRBD2 (5 bases). V lost 0 bases, J lost 4 bases, and 11 bases lay in between. The CDR3 sequence is 14 residues long. CDR1 and CDR2 (germline): SGHRS, YFSETQ. CDR3 amino acids: CASSLDPEAYEQYF. In DNA form, the CDR3 reads TGCGCCAGCAGCTTGGATCCGGAGGCTTACGAGCAGTACTTC.

Only a few counts were recorded for this clonotype. The V and J genes are TRBV9 and TRBJ2-7; TRBD2 matches 9 bases. Looked up from germline, CDR1 is SGDLS and CDR2 is YYNGEE. This CDR3 comprises 15 residues. Trimming cost V 0 bases and J 5 bases; bases outside gene matches: 6. CDR3 sequence reads: CASSVEAGGGDEQYF. The CDR3 DNA is TGTGCCAGCAGCGTAGAAGCGGGAGGAGGCGACGAGCAGTACTTC.

This clonotype occurred a few times. The genes are TRBV6-1 and TRBJ2-1; a weak D match, TRBD2 (6 bases). The CDR3 is 16 amino acids. V was clipped by 5 bases and J by 5 bases, with 19 bases between them. The germline V gene has CDR1 MNHNS and CDR2 SASEGT. The CDR3 coding sequence is TGTGCCAGCAGTACCTGGTCCGGGGGAACTAACAATGAGCAGTTCTTC. Translation: CASSTWSGGTNNEQFF.

This clonotype has just a few counts. J is TRBJ2-1 and V is TRBV2; 9 positions agree with TRBD2. The junction had 8 bases not matched to a gene; V was cut back by 6 bases and J by 8 bases. The CDR3 is 14 residues long. CDR1 is SNHLY, CDR2 FYNNEI, per germline. CDR3 in amino acids: CASRPTSGSDEQFF. The CDR3 nucleotides are TGTGCCAGCAGACCGACTAGCGGCAGCGATGAGCAGTTCTTC.

The chain carries TRBV7-9 and TRBJ1-2, with a weak D call TRBD1 (6 bases). In germline, CDR1 is SEHNR, CDR2 FQNEAQ (reference sequence). V gave up 5 bases and J gave up 4 bases, with 11 bases separating them. This CDR3 comprises 13 residues. CDR3 residues: CASSPGHFYGYTF. As DNA, the CDR3 is TGTGCCAGCAGCCCGGGACATTTCTATGGCTACACCTTC.

This clonotype was counted only a few times. V and J are TRBV28 and TRBJ1-2; D gene unclear. CDR3 length: 13 residues. CDR1 is MDHEN and CDR2 is SYDVKM in the germline V gene. The V end lost 6 bases, the J end lost 1 base, and 9 bases lay between the germline ends. The CDR3: CASRPYSNYGYTF. The CDR3 DNA is TGTGCCAGCAGGCCTTACAGTAACTATGGCTACACCTTC.

This clonotype showed up many times. The chain uses TRBV10-3 and TRBJ2-7; TRBD1 matches 8 bases. Germline lookup yields CDR1 ENHRY and CDR2 SYGVKD. CDR3 length: 15 residues. V was pared by 0 bases and J by 2 bases, with 3 bases of the junction left unmatched. CDR3 residues: CAISESGQGPYEQYF. DNA of the CDR3: TGTGCCATCAGTGAGTCCGGACAGGGCCCCTACGAGCAGTACTTC.

This clonotype was picked up many times. The chain carries TRBV28 and TRBJ1-1; D possibly corresponds to TRBD1 (5 bases). Deletions cut 6 bases from V and 5 bases from J, with 16 bases between. The CDR3 extends over 14 amino acids. Germline-derived CDR1 and CDR2 are MDHEN and SYDVKM. For the CDR3, the DNA is TGTGCCAGCAGGATGGGGGGGTTATCGACTGAAGCTTTCTTT. As protein: CASRMGGLSTEAFF. Filled out from reference TRBV28 and TRBJ1-1, the complete variable domain reads DVKVTQSSRYLVKRTGEKVFLECVQDMDHENMFWYRQDPGLGLRLIYFSYDVKMKEKGDIPEGYSVSREKKERFSLILESASTNQTSMYLCASRMGGLSTEAFFGQGTRLTVV.

This clonotype was counted ten times or more. This chain joins TRBV28 and TRBJ2-1, with 9 positions matching TRBD1. The CDR3 sequence is 14 residues long. Germline CDR1 reads MDHEN; CDR2 reads SYDVKM. V trimming: 4 bases; J trimming: 12 bases; junction bases outside the gene matches: 10. CDR3 loop: CASSSIGTGRVQFF. CDR3 DNA sequence: TGTGCCAGCAGTTCTATCGGGACAGGGAGGGTGCAGTTCTTC. Complete variable domain (other parts from reference TRBV28 and TRBJ2-1): DVKVTQSSRYLVKRTGEKVFLECVQDMDHENMFWYRQDPGLGLRLIYFSYDVKMKEKGDIPEGYSVSREKKERFSLILESASTNQTSMYLCASSSIGTGRVQFFGPGTRLTVL.

CDR3: CSARAGVDGEQFF. CDR3 bases: TGCAGTGCTAGGGCGGGAGTAGACGGTGAGCAGTTCTTC. V usage is TRBV20-1 and J usage is TRBJ2-1; 7 positions match TRBD2. Unmatched junction bases numbered 8, after V lost 3 bases and J lost 9 bases. There are 13 residues in the CDR3. Germline lookup yields CDR1 DFQATT and CDR2 SNEGSKA (reference sequence).

A few counts support this clonotype. The rearrangement links TRBV19 to TRBJ2-3, with 9 nucleotides matching TRBD2. CDR3 length: 16 residues. CDR1 and CDR2 (germline): LNHDA, SQIVND (reference sequence). J was trimmed by 4 bases and V by 4 bases; bases with no gene match: 9. The CDR3 DNA reads as TGTGCCAGTAGTAGATCTGCGGGAGGGCCCGCAGATACGCAGTATTTT. Its translation: CASSRSAGGPADTQYF.

This rearrangement joins TRBV20-1 to TRBJ1-1; D may be TRBD1 (5 bases). The V end lost 3 bases, the J end lost 2 bases, and 19 bases lay between the germline ends. CDR1 is DFQATT, CDR2 SNEGSKA, per germline (reference sequence). This CDR3 is 16 amino acids long. CDR3 nucleotide sequence: TGCAGTGCTAGCCCGAGTTCAACAGGACGAAACACTGAAGCTTTCTTT. As protein: CSASPSSTGRNTEAFF.

J is TRBJ1-5 and V is TRBV6-5; D call uncertain. Per germline, CDR1 MNHEY and CDR2 SVGAGI. CDR3 size: 15 residues. Trimming removed 0 bases from V and 5 bases from J, with 11 bases in between. The CDR3 region is CASSYSPSAHQPQHF. The CDR3 bases are TGTGCCAGCAGTTACTCTCCATCAGCTCATCAGCCCCAGCATTTT.

As regards this clonotype: A much larger clone lies a single base off, so this may be a read error. This chain joins TRBV20-1 and TRBJ1-1; D not certain. The CDR3 runs to 14 residues. Germline lookup yields CDR1 DFQATT and CDR2 SNEGSKA (reference sequence). The DNA for the CDR3 is TGCAGTGTCGAGGGAGGGCCGGAGAACACTGGAGCTTTCTTT. Its translation: CSVEGGPENTGAFF.

This sequence joins TRBV20-1 and TRBJ2-6, with D possibly matching TRBD2 (6 bases). The germline CDR1 and CDR2 sequences are DFQATT and SNEGSKA (reference sequence). V lost 0 bases and J lost 1, with 10 bases in between. The CDR3 is 16 amino acids. The CDR3 region is CSARDLGGSGANVLTF. The CDR3 DNA reads TGCAGTGCTAGAGATCTGGGGGGTTCTGGGGCCAACGTCCTGACTTTC.

The chain carries TRBV5-1 and TRBJ1-1, with 9 bases identical to TRBD1. Germline V gene sequence: CDR1 SGHRS, CDR2 YFSETQ. The CDR3 has 15 residues. V dropped 1 base and J dropped 10; count of bases not matched to a gene: 11. The chain's CDR3 is CASSLSKDRGQPAFF. CDR3 sequence (DNA): TGCGCCAGCAGCTTGTCCAAGGACAGGGGTCAGCCAGCTTTCTTT.

This clonotype was observed a handful of times. The gene calls are TRBV14 and TRBJ1-2, with unresolved D. CDR3 length: 13 amino acids. The germline V gene has CDR1 SGHDN and CDR2 FVKESK. Trimming left V 1 base short and J 4 bases short, with 7 bases between. The CDR3 is CASSQVPTYGYTF. The DNA for the CDR3 is TGTGCCAGCAGCCAAGTGCCGACCTATGGCTACACCTTC.

In its sample, this clonotype was seen a few times. This chain connects TRBV20-1 to TRBJ2-1; 11 positions agree with TRBD2. Germline CDR1 is DFQATT and CDR2 is SNEGSKA (reference sequence). Losses at the gene ends were 6 bases for V and 8 bases for J; bases not matched to a gene: 9. The CDR3 length is 14 residues. The DNA for the CDR3 is TGCAGTGCGTCCGTAGCGGGAGGGTGGGATGAGCAGTTCTTC. Protein sequence: CSASVAGGWDEQFF.

The table lists this clonotype with many counts. This chain uses TRBV12-3 or TRBV12-4 with TRBJ1-5, with D perhaps matching TRBD1 (5 bases). Trimming pared 2 bases from V and 4 bases from J, leaving 9 bases between. The CDR3 length is 14 residues. CDR3 loop: CASSLLGPNQPQHF. The CDR3 DNA sequence: TGTGCCAGCAGTTTACTGGGGCCAAATCAGCCCCAGCATTTT.

In its sample, this clonotype was seen many times. The gene calls are TRBV28 and TRBJ2-7; TRBD1 aligns across 11 bases. The CDR3 is 14 amino acids. Germline V CDR1 and CDR2: MDHEN, SYDVKM. The junction had 5 bases not matched to a gene; V was cut back by 7 bases and J by 3 bases. CDR3 protein: CASTPGTGGYEQYF. The CDR3, as DNA: TGTGCCAGCACCCCCGGGACAGGGGGCTACGAGCAGTACTTC.

This clonotype appeared many times. The chain couples TRBV9 to TRBJ2-1; the D is unclear. The CDR3 totals 12 residues. Trimming shortened V by 1 base and J by 10 bases, and 9 bases separated the two germline ends. Per germline, CDR1 SGDLS and CDR2 YYNGEE. CDR3 nucleotide sequence: TGTGCCAGCAGCGTATTGCTTGGAGAGCAGTTCTTC. It codes for CASSVLLGEQFF.

This clonotype was observed at least ten times. CDR3 in amino acids: CASSSLHVGGTEAFF. CDR3 nucleotide sequence: TGTGCCAGCAGCTCCCTTCATGTGGGAGGCACTGAAGCTTTCTTT. This chain connects TRBV7-2 to TRBJ1-1; D remains ambiguous. Trimming took off 4 bases at V and 4 bases at J, with 16 bases between the two ends. The CDR3 has 15 residues. Germline V lookup: CDR1 SGHTA, CDR2 FQGNSA.

This clonotype came up many times. The chain combines TRBV12-3 or TRBV12-4 with TRBJ2-1, with TRBD2 identical over 14 bases. The CDR3 has 18 residues. The V and J ends lost 5 bases and 5 bases, in that order; junction bases with no gene match: 11. The DNA for the CDR3 is TGTGCCAGCAGTCCCTTGACTAGCGGGAGGGGGGTAAACAATGAGCAGTTCTTC. The encoded protein is CASSPLTSGRGVNNEQFF.